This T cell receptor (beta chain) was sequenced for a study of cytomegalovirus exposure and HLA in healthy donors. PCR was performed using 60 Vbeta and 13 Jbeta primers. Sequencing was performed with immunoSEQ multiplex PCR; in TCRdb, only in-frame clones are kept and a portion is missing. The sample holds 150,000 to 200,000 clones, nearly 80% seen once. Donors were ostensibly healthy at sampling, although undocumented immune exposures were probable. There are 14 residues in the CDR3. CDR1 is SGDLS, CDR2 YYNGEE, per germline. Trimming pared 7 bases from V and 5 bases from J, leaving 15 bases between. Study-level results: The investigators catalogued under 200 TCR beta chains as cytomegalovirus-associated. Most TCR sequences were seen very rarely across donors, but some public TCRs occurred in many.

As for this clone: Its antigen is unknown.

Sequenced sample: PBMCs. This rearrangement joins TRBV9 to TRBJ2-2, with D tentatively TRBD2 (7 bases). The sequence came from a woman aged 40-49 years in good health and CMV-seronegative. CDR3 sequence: CASRGGARTGELFF. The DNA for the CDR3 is TGTGCCAGCCGTGGGGGGGCGAGGACCGGGGAGCTGTTTTTT.